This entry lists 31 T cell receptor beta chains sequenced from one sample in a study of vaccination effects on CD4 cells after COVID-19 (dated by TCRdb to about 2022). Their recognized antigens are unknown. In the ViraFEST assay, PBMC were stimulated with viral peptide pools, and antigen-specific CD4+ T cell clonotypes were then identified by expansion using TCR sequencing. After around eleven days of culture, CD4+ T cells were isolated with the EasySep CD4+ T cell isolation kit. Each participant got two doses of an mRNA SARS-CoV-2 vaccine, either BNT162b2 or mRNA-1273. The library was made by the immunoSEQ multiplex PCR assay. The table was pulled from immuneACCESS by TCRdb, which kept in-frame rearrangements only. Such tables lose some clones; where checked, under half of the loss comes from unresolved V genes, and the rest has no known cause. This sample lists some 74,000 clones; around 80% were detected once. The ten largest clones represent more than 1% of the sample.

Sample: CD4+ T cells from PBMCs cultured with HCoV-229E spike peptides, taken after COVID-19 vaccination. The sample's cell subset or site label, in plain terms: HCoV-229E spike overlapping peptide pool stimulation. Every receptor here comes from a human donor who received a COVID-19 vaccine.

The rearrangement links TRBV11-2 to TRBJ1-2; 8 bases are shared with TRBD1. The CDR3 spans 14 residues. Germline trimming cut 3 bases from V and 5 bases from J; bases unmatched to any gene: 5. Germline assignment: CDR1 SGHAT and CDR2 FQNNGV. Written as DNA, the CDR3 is TGTGCCAGCAGCTTCGGGACAGGCGGATATGGCTACACCTTC. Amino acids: CASSFGTGGYGYTF.

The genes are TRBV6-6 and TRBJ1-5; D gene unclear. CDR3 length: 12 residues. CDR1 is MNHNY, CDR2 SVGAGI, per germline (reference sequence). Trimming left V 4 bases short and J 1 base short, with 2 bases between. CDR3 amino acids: CASSLSNQPQHF. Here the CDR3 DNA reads TGTGCCAGCAGTTTAAGCAATCAGCCCCAGCATTTT.

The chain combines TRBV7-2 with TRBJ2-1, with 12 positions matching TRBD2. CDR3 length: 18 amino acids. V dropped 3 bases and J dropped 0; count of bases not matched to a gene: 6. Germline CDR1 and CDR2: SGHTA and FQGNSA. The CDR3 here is CASSFTSGGPSSYNEQFF. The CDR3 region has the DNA TGTGCCAGCAGCTTTACTAGCGGGGGGCCTAGCTCCTACAATGAGCAGTTCTTC.

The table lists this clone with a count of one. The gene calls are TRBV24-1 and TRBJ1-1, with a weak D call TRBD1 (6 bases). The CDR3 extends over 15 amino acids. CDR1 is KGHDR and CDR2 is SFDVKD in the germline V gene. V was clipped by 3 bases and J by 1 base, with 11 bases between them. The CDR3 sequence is CATSDPGHGNTEAFF. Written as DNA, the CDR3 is TGTGCCACCAGTGATCCGGGACACGGGAACACTGAAGCTTTCTTT.

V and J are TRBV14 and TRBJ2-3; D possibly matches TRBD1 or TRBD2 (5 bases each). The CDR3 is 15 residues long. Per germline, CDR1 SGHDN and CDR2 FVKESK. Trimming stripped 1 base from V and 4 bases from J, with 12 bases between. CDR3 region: CASSQGFVGADTQYF. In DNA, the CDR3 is TGTGCCAGCAGCCAAGGCTTCGTGGGGGCAGATACGCAGTATTTT. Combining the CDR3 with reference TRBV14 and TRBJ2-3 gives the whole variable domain EAGVTQFPSHSVIEKGQTVTLRCDPISGHDNLYWYRRVMGKEIKFLLHFVKESKQDESGMPNNRFLAERTGGTYSTLKVQPAELEDSGVYFCASSQGFVGADTQYFGPGTRLTVL.

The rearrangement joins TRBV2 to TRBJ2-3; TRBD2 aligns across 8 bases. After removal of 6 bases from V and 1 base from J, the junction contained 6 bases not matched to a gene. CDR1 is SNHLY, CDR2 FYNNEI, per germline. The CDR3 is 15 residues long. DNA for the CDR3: TGTGCCAGCAGCCTCACTAGCGGAGGCACAGATACGCAGTATTTT. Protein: CASSLTSGGTDTQYF.

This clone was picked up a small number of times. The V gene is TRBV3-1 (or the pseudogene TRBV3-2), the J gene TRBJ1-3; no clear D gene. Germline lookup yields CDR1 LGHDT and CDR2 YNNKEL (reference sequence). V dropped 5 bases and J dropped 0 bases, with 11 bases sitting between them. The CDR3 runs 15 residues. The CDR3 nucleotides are TGTGCCAGCAGCTTCGCCCCCAGCTCTGGAAACACCATATATTTT. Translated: CASSFAPSSGNTIYF.

CDR3 protein: CASSFGDGYTF. CDR3 DNA sequence: TGTGCCAGCAGCTTCGGGGACGGCTACACCTTC. V and J are TRBV3-1 (or the pseudogene TRBV3-2) and TRBJ1-2; D is perhaps TRBD1 (5 bases). The germline CDR1 and CDR2 sequences are LGHDT and YNNKEL (reference sequence). V lost 5 bases and J lost 8, with 9 bases in between. The CDR3 runs 11 residues.

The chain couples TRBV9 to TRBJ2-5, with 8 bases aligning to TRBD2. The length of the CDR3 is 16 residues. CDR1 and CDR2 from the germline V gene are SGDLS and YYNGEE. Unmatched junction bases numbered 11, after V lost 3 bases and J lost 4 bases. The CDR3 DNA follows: TGTGCCAGCAGCGCATCACCGGGGGGGGGCCGAGAGACCCAGTACTTC. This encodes CASSASPGGGRETQYF.

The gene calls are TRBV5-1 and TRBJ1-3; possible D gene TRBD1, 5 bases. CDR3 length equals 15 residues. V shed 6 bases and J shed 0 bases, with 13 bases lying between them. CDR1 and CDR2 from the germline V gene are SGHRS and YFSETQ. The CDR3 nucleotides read TGCGCCAGCACCCATGGACAAATCTCTGGAAACACCATATATTTT. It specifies CASTHGQISGNTIYF. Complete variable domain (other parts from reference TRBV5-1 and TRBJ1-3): KAGVTQTPRYLIKTRGQQVTLSCSPISGHRSVSWYQQTPGQGLQFLFEYFSETQRNKGNFPGRFSGRQFSNSRSEMNVSTLELGDSALYLCASTHGQISGNTIYFGEGSWLTVV.

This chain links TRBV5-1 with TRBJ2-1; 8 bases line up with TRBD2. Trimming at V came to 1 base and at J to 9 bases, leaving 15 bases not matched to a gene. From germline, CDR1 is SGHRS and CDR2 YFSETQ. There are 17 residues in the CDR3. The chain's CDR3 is CASSLNVAGGTRGEQFF. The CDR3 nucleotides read TGCGCCAGCAGCTTGAACGTGGCGGGGGGCACTAGGGGTGAGCAGTTCTTC.

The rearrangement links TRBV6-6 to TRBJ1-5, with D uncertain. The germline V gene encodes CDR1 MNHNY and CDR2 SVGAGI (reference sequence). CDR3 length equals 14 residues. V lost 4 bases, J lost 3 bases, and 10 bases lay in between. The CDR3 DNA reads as TGTGCCAGCAGTTTCCCGCGCCCCAATCAGCCCCAGCATTTT. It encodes CASSFPRPNQPQHF.

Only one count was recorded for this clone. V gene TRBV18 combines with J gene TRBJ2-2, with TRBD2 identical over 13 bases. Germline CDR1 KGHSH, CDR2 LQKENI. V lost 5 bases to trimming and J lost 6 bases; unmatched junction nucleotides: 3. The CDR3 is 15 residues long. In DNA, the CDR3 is TGTGCCAGCTCAAGGACTAGCGGGAGCTCCGGGGAGCTGTTTTTT. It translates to CASSRTSGSSGELFF.

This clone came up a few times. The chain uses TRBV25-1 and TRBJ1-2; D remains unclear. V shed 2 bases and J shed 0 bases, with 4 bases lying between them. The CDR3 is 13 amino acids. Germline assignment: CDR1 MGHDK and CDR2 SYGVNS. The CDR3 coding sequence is TGTGCCAGCAGTGAAGTCGCTAACTATGGCTACACCTTC. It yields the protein CASSEVANYGYTF.

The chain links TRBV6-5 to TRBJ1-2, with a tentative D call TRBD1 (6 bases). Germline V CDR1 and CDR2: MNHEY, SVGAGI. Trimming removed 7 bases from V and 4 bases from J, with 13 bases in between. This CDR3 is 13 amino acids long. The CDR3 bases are TGTGCCAGCACACAAAGGGGGGGCTATGGCTACACCTTC. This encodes CASTQRGGYGYTF.

The CDR3 protein is CASSEPPAFGYGYTF. The CDR3 coding sequence is TGTGCCAGCAGTGAACCCCCCGCGTTCGGCTATGGCTACACCTTC. The chain couples TRBV2 to TRBJ1-2; D remains ambiguous. This CDR3 has 15 residues. Germline CDR1 and CDR2: SNHLY and FYNNEI. Trimming took 2 bases from V and 4 from J, leaving 14 bases between them.

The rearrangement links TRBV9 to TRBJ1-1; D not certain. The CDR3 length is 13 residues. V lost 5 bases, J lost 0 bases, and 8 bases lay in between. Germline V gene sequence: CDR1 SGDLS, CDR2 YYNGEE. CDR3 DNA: TGTGCCAGCAGTTGGCGTTTGAACACTGAAGCTTTCTTT. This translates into CASSWRLNTEAFF.

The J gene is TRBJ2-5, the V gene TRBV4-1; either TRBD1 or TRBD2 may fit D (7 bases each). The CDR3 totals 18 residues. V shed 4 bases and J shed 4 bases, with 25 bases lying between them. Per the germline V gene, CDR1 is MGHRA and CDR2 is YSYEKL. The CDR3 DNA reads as TGCGCCAGCAGCCGGGGGACAGAGACGGGGGGAGGGGGAGAGACCCAGTACTTC. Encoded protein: CASSRGTETGGGGETQYF.

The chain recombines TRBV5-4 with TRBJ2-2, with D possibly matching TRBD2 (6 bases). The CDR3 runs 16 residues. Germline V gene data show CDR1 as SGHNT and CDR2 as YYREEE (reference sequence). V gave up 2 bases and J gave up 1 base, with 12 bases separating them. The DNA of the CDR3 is TGTGCCAGCAGCTTAGGAGGGGTCAGGAACACCGGGGAGCTGTTTTTT. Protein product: CASSLGGVRNTGELFF.

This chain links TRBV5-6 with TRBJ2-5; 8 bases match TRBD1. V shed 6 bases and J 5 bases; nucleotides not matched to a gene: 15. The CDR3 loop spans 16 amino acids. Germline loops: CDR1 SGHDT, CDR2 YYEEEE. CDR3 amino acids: CASTPSPDRVGETQYF. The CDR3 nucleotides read TGTGCCAGCACCCCCTCACCGGACAGGGTCGGGGAGACCCAGTACTTC. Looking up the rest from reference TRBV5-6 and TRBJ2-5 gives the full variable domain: DAGVTQSPTHLIKTRGQQVTLRCSPKSGHDTVSWYQQALGQGPQFIFQYYEEEERQRGNFPDRFSGHQFPNYSSELNVNALLLGDSALYLCASTPSPDRVGETQYFGPGTRLLVL.

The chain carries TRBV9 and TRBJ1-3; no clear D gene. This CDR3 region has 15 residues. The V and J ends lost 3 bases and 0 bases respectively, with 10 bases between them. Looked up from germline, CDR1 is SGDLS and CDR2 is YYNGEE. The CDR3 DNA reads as TGTGCCAGCAGCGAAAGCGGCACCTCTGGAAACACCATATATTTT. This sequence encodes CASSESGTSGNTIYF.

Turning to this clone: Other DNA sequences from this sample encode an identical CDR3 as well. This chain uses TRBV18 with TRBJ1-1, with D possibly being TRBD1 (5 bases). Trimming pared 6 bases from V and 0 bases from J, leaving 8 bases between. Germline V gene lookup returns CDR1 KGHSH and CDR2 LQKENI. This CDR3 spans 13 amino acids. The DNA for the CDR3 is TGTGCCAGCTCCCCGGGGCTGAACACTGAAGCTTTCTTT. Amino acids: CASSPGLNTEAFF. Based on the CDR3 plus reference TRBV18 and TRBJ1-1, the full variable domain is NAGVMQNPRHLVRRRGQEARLRCSPMKGHSHVYWYRQLPEEGLKFMVYLQKENIIDESGMPKERFSAEFPKEGPSILRIQQVVRGDSAAYFCASSPGLNTEAFFGQGTRLTVV.

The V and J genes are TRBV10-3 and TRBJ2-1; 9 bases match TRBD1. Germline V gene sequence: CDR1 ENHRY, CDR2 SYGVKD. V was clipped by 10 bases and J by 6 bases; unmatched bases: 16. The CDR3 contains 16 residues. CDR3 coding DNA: TGTGCCACGGGGACAGGGACTCAATCGGTGGGCAATGAGCAGTTCTTC. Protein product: CATGTGTQSVGNEQFF.

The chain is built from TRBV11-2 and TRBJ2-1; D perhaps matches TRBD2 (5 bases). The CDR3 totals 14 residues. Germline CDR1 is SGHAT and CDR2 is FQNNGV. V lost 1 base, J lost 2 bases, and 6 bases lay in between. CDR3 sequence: CASSLVATYNEQFF. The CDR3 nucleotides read TGTGCCAGCAGCTTAGTAGCGACCTACAATGAGCAGTTCTTC.

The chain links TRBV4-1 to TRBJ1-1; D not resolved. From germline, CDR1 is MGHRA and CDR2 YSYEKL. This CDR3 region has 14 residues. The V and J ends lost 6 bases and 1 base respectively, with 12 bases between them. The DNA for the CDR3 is TGCGCCAGCAGTGTTGGGTATGCGAACACTGAAGCTTTCTTT. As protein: CASSVGYANTEAFF.

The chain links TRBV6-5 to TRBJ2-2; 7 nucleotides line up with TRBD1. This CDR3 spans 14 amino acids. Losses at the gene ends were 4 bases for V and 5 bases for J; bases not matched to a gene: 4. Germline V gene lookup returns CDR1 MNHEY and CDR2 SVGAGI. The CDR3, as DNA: TGTGCCAGCAGTTGGGTACAGGGGACCGGGGAGCTGTTTTTT. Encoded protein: CASSWVQGTGELFF.

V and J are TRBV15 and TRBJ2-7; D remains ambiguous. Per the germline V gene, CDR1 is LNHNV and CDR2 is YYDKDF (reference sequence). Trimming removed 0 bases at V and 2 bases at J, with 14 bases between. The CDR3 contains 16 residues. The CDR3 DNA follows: TGTGCCACCAGCAGAGAGTTGGGGAATTGGCCCTACGAGCAGTACGTC. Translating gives CATSRELGNWPYEQYV.

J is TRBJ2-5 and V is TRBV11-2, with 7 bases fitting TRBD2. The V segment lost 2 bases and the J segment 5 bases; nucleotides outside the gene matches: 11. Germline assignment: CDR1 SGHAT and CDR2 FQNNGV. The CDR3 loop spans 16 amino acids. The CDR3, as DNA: TGTGCCAGCAGCTTACACCGAGGACTAGATTTGGAGACCCAGTACTTC. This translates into CASSLHRGLDLETQYF. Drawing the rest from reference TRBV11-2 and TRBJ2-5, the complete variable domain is EAGVAQSPRYKIIEKRQSVAFWCNPISGHATLYWYQQILGQGPKLLIQFQNNGVVDDSQLPKDRFSAERLKGVDSTLKIQPAKLEDSAVYLCASSLHRGLDLETQYFGPGTRLLVL.

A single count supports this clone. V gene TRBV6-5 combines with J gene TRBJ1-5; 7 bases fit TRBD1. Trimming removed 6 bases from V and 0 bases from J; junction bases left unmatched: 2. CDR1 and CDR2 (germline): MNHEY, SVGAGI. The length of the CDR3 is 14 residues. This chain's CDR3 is CASRGDSSNQPQHF. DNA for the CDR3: TGTGCCAGCAGGGGGGACAGTAGCAATCAGCCCCAGCATTTT.

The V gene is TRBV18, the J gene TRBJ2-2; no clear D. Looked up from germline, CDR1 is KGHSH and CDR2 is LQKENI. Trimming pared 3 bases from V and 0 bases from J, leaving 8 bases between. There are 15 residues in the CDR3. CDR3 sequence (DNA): TGTGCCAGCTCACCTCTAAGGGCGAACACCGGGGAGCTGTTTTTT. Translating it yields CASSPLRANTGELFF.

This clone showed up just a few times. The CDR3 region has the DNA TGCGCCAGCAGCCCGTCTCCCGGGACAGCACCTTACAATGAGCAGTTCTTC. Translated: CASSPSPGTAPYNEQFF. This chain connects TRBV4-1 to TRBJ2-1; 7 bases are a match to TRBD1. The CDR3 is made up of 17 amino acids. CDR1 and CDR2 from the germline V gene are MGHRA and YSYEKL. The trim removed 4 bases at V and 4 bases at J, leaving 13 bases unmatched.